Below, 30 T cell receptor beta chains from the same sample are listed, as sequenced in a study of T cell repertoires in cytomegalovirus infection. MiXCR, applied by TCRdb to the reads, yields one record per CDR3 protein. The table lists some 500,000 distinct CDR3 sequences, 40% of them singletons. For these TCRs, the target antigens are not known. The sample was cultured PBMCs, taken from culture after CMV antigen stimulation. These receptors originate from a human donor in good health (CMV status not recorded). Some clones in this sample may be carry-over from other donors' samples.

This clonotype has only a few counts. V is TRBV7-2 and J is TRBJ2-7, with TRBD1 matching over 7 bases. This CDR3 spans 12 amino acids. The junction had 5 bases not matched to a gene; V was cut back by 3 bases and J by 9 bases. Germline assignment: CDR1 SGHTA and CDR2 FQGNSA. The DNA of the CDR3 is TGTGCCAGCAGCTTTTCGACAGGGCCGCAGTACTTC. Protein: CASSFSTGPQYF.

This clonotype has just a few counts. The chain recombines TRBV7-2 with TRBJ2-7; 7 bases are shared with TRBD1. Germline assignment: CDR1 SGHTA and CDR2 FQGNSA. The CDR3 is 12 residues long. After removal of 4 bases from V and 4 bases from J, the junction contained 1 base not matched to a gene. The CDR3 nucleotides read TGTGCCAGCAGCTCGGACAGGTACGAGCAGTACTTC. Its translation is CASSSDRYEQYF.

This clonotype appeared a few times. The chain joins TRBV15 to TRBJ2-5; 10 bases line up with TRBD1. Germline V gene sequence: CDR1 LNHNV, CDR2 YYDKDF (reference sequence). V gave up 7 bases and J gave up 2 bases; unmatched junction bases: 10. This CDR3 has 16 residues. The CDR3 loop reads CATTTTRDRGQETQYF. As DNA, the CDR3 is TGTGCCACCACCACTACCCGGGACAGGGGTCAAGAGACCCAGTACTTC.

The sample holds a few counts of this clonotype. The V call is TRBV7-8, the J call TRBJ1-4; D remains ambiguous. Trimming took off 5 bases at V and 8 bases at J, with 12 bases between the two ends. Germline V CDR1 and CDR2: SGHVS, FQNEAQ. This CDR3 is built from 13 residues. In DNA, the CDR3 is TGTGCCAGCAGCCGAGCGGTGGGCGAAAAACTGTTTTTT. Translating it yields CASSRAVGEKLFF.

The V gene is TRBV11-2, the J gene TRBJ2-5; a weak D match, TRBD2 (6 bases). Per the germline V gene, CDR1 is SGHAT and CDR2 is FQNNGV. The germline V and J ends were trimmed by 3 bases and 0 bases, with 17 bases remaining between them. The CDR3 length is 17 residues. CDR3 sequence (DNA): TGTGCCAGCAGCTTGGGGGGACTTAACCAGTACCAAGAGACCCAGTACTTC. It specifies CASSLGGLNQYQETQYF.

The chain joins TRBV6-1 to TRBJ1-1; 9 bases match TRBD1. Germline values: CDR1 MNHNS, CDR2 SASEGT. V shed 5 bases and J 0 bases; nucleotides not matched to a gene: 13. This CDR3 region has 18 residues. CDR3 in amino acids: CASSQDRGNKRMNTEAFF. CDR3 DNA: TGTGCCAGCAGTCAGGACAGGGGCAATAAGCGGATGAACACTGAAGCTTTCTTT.

This chain links TRBV27 with TRBJ2-7; D possibly corresponds to TRBD2 (6 bases). V was trimmed by 6 bases and J by 7 bases, leaving 16 bases between them. This CDR3 is 13 amino acids long. Germline CDR1 is MNHEY and CDR2 is SMNVEV (reference sequence). CDR3 amino acids: CASRQWGVGEQYF. The CDR3, as DNA: TGTGCCAGCAGACAATGGGGGGTCGGTGAGCAGTACTTC.

The chain combines TRBV18 with TRBJ2-5; D is tentatively TRBD1 or TRBD2 (5 bases each). V was trimmed by 3 bases and J by 5 bases, leaving 19 bases between them. The CDR3 length is 16 residues. Germline assignment: CDR1 KGHSH and CDR2 LQKENI. DNA for the CDR3: TGTGCCAGCTCACCTTTACCGGGACCGCAAGGGGAGACCCAGTACTTC. Translating it yields CASSPLPGPQGETQYF.

The chain joins TRBV20-1 to TRBJ1-4; 8 bases are shared with TRBD1. The germline CDR1 and CDR2 sequences are DFQATT and SNEGSKA (reference sequence). This CDR3 is 13 amino acids long. V dropped 5 bases and J dropped 8; count of bases not matched to a gene: 7. The CDR3 loop reads CSALRTGKEKLFF. The CDR3 DNA reads as TGCAGTGCTTTAAGGACAGGGAAAGAAAAACTGTTTTTT.

The rearrangement links TRBV18 to TRBJ1-4, with 7 bases identical to TRBD1. Germline CDR1 KGHSH, CDR2 LQKENI. The CDR3 is 16 amino acids. The V and J ends lost 4 bases and 8 bases, in that order; junction bases with no gene match: 13. The CDR3 is CASSLQRQGSGEKLFF. In DNA, the CDR3 is TGTGCCAGCTCACTGCAACGACAGGGCTCGGGGGAAAAACTGTTTTTT.

To note about this clonotype: Relative to the germline gene, one junction end is altered; a read error may explain this. The chain is built from TRBV7-6 and TRBJ2-5; tentative D call: TRBD1 (6 bases). The CDR3 is 13 amino acids. CDR1 is SGHVS, CDR2 FNYEAQ, per germline. This CDR3 reads CASSSTGQGTQYF. The CDR3 nucleotides are TGTGCCAGCAGCTCTACGGGACAAGGGACCCAGTACTTC.

The chain has TRBV7-8 and TRBJ2-7; perhaps TRBD2 as D (5 bases). This CDR3 is 15 amino acids long. The V end lost 2 bases, the J end lost 0 bases, and 11 bases lay between the germline ends. Germline CDR1 is SGHVS and CDR2 is FQNEAQ. The CDR3 DNA follows: TGTGCCAGCAGCTTAAGCGGCGGGTTCTCCTACGAGCAGTACTTC. This sequence encodes CASSLSGGFSYEQYF.

This clonotype has a single count. This chain joins TRBV4-1 and TRBJ2-5; 9 bases map to TRBD2. With V trimmed by 4 bases and J by 0 bases, 9 bases remained unmatched. The CDR3 is 17 residues long. Germline CDR1 reads MGHRA; CDR2 reads YSYEKL. CDR3 region: CASSPQRGVSYQETQYF. As DNA, the CDR3 is TGCGCCAGCAGCCCACAGCGGGGGGTCTCGTACCAAGAGACCCAGTACTTC.

V and J are TRBV7-2 and TRBJ2-7; the D call may be TRBD1 or TRBD2 (5 bases each). The ends were cut back, 3 bases at V and 5 bases at J, with 20 bases in the middle. Germline CDR1 is SGHTA and CDR2 is FQGNSA. The CDR3 is made up of 16 amino acids. The CDR3: CASSFKSPRDGDEQYF. In DNA form, the CDR3 reads TGTGCCAGCAGCTTTAAATCACCCCGGGACGGGGACGAGCAGTACTTC.

The chain links TRBV20-1 to TRBJ2-3, with no clear D. Per germline, CDR1 DFQATT and CDR2 SNEGSKA (reference sequence). The CDR3 totals 14 residues. V dropped 6 bases and J dropped 0 bases, with 13 bases sitting between them. The CDR3 coding sequence is TGCAGTGCCCGCCGGACGGCTAGCACAGATACGCAGTATTTT. Translating it yields CSARRTASTDTQYF.

This clonotype was observed once. The chain employs TRBV10-3 and TRBJ2-1, with 7 bases lining up with TRBD2. The J segment lost 10 bases and the V segment lost 3 bases, leaving 3 bases of the junction unmatched. Germline V lookup: CDR1 ENHRY, CDR2 SYGVKD. CDR3 size: 12 residues. DNA for the CDR3: TGTGCCATCAGTGACCCCGGGGGGGAGCAGTTCTTC. Translation gives CAISDPGGEQFF.

The chain couples TRBV12-3 or TRBV12-4 to TRBJ1-4, with D possibly matching TRBD1 (6 bases). The CDR3 totals 16 residues. The V and J ends lost 6 bases and 2 bases respectively, with 16 bases between them. CDR3 loop: CASSPGGGPTNEKLFF. For the CDR3, the DNA is TGTGCCAGCAGCCCCGGCGGGGGGCCGACTAATGAAAAACTGTTTTTT.

The chain recombines TRBV6-5 with TRBJ2-5; a possible D gene is TRBD2 (6 bases). With 0 bases removed from V and 2 bases from J, the gap between germline ends came to 10 bases. Germline lookup yields CDR1 MNHEY and CDR2 SVGAGI. This CDR3 is built from 15 residues. Written as DNA, the CDR3 is TGTGCCAGCAGTTACTCGTGGGGGGTACAAGAGACCCAGTACTTC. This gives the protein CASSYSWGVQETQYF.

The chain employs TRBV2 and TRBJ1-5, with 9 bases identical to TRBD1. CDR1 and CDR2 from the germline V gene are SNHLY and FYNNEI. V dropped 6 bases and J dropped 2; count of bases not matched to a gene: 5. The CDR3 sequence is 15 residues long. CDR3 nucleotide sequence: TGTGCCAGCAGGTTGGACAGGGGCGGCAATCAGCCCCAGCATTTT. Residues: CASRLDRGGNQPQHF.

The chain combines TRBV7-6 with TRBJ1-1; TRBD1 might be the D (6 bases). This CDR3 region has 15 residues. Per the germline V gene, CDR1 is SGHVS and CDR2 is FNYEAQ. Trimming shortened V by 7 bases and J by 4 bases, and 19 bases separated the two germline ends. The CDR3 DNA follows: TGTGCCAGCATCCCGGGGGCCGCATGGGGCACTGAAGCTTTCTTT. Its translation is CASIPGAAWGTEAFF.

This clonotype was observed a handful of times. This rearrangement joins TRBV29-1 to TRBJ2-5, with TRBD1 identical over 9 bases. CDR3 length: 14 residues. V dropped 6 bases and J dropped 5; count of bases not matched to a gene: 10. Germline CDR1 and CDR2: SQVTM and ANQGSEA. CDR3 nucleotide sequence: TGCAGCGTCGCGGACAGGGGTCCTTGGGAGACCCAGTACTTC. It translates to CSVADRGPWETQYF. Filled out from reference TRBV29-1 and TRBJ2-5, the complete variable domain reads SAVISQKPSRDICQRGTSLTIQCQVDSQVTMMFWYRQQPGQSLTLIATANQGSEATYESGFVIDKFPISRPNLTFSTLTVSNMSPEDSSIYLCSVADRGPWETQYFGPGTRLLVL.

The rearrangement joins TRBV7-9 to TRBJ2-3, with D possibly being TRBD1 (5 bases). V shed 2 bases and J shed 4 bases, with 19 bases lying between them. Per the germline V gene, CDR1 is SEHNR and CDR2 is FQNEAQ (reference sequence). CDR3 length: 17 residues. CDR3 DNA sequence: TGTGCCAGCAGCTTAATGGTTCCGGGCCTGGGGCCAGATACGCAGTATTTT. Its translation is CASSLMVPGLGPDTQYF.

This clonotype was seen repeatedly, ten times or more. The chain employs TRBV5-4 and TRBJ2-3, with D maybe TRBD2 (7 bases). Germline lookup yields CDR1 SGHNT and CDR2 YYREEE (reference sequence). With 5 bases removed from V and 0 bases from J, the gap between germline ends came to 13 bases. CDR3 length: 15 amino acids. CDR3 nucleotide sequence: TGTGCCAGCAGTTTGAGGGGGGGGAGCACAGATACGCAGTATTTT. Its translation: CASSLRGGSTDTQYF.

The chain employs TRBV12-3 or TRBV12-4 and TRBJ1-1; 7 bases are shared with TRBD1. The ends lost 4 bases at V and 3 bases at J; junction bases unmatched: 11. The CDR3 totals 16 residues. CDR3 in DNA: TGTGCCAGCAGTTCCTCAACAGGGGCCTGGGACACTGAAGCTTTCTTT. This translates into CASSSSTGAWDTEAFF.

The chain employs TRBV6-2 or TRBV6-3 and TRBJ2-2, with 8 bases fitting TRBD1. V dropped 11 bases and J dropped 3; count of bases not matched to a gene: 17. Germline loops: CDR1 MNHEY, CDR2 SVGEGT. The CDR3 has 17 amino acids. This CDR3 is CAHTARGLVGHTGELFF. CDR3 nucleotides: TGTGCCCATACGGCCAGGGGGCTAGTCGGGCACACCGGGGAGCTGTTTTTT.

This clonotype was observed many times. This chain uses TRBV7-2 with TRBJ2-7; no firm D call. Per germline, CDR1 SGHTA and CDR2 FQGNSA. Trimming removed 6 bases from V and 2 bases from J, with 11 bases in between. The CDR3 is 13 amino acids. CDR3 sequence reads: CASSLRAPYEQYF. CDR3 bases: TGTGCCAGCAGTTTAAGGGCTCCCTACGAGCAGTACTTC. The whole variable domain, filled in from reference TRBV7-2 and TRBJ2-7, reads GAGVSQSPSNKVTEKGKDVELRCDPISGHTALYWYRQSLGQGLEFLIYFQGNSAPDKSGLPSDRFSAERTGGSVSTLTIQRTQQEDSAVYLCASSLRAPYEQYFGPGTRLTVT.

Many counts were recorded for this clonotype. A junction end diverges from the germline sequence, so it may reflect a read error. The J gene is TRBJ2-1, the V gene TRBV15, with D perhaps matching TRBD2 (5 bases). Germline CDR1 is LNHNV and CDR2 is YYDKDF (reference sequence). The CDR3 is made up of 17 amino acids. The CDR3 nucleotides are TGTGCCACCAGCAGAGAATTTCGACCGGACTCCAACAATGAGCAGTTCTTC. It encodes CATSREFRPDSNNEQFF.

This chain links TRBV12-3 or TRBV12-4 with TRBJ2-3; unclear D gene. There are 14 residues in the CDR3. V was clipped by 6 bases and J by 4 bases, with 14 bases between them. This CDR3 is CASSSGVRPDTQYF. DNA of the CDR3: TGTGCCAGCAGCTCTGGGGTACGTCCAGATACGCAGTATTTT.

The chain links TRBV12-3 or TRBV12-4 to TRBJ1-3; the D is unclear. Trimming cost V 1 base and J 4 bases, with 11 bases left between them. CDR3 length: 15 residues. CDR3 region: CASSLDTDRGNTIYF. Written as DNA, the CDR3 is TGTGCCAGCAGTTTAGACACAGATAGGGGAAACACCATATATTTT.

This clonotype appeared once. J is TRBJ2-5 and V is TRBV18, with 9 bases lining up with TRBD2. CDR1 is KGHSH, CDR2 LQKENI, per germline. The CDR3 covers 17 residues. Unmatched junction bases numbered 8, after V lost 2 bases and J lost 1 base. CDR3 DNA: TGTGCCAGCTCACCAACAAGCGGGGGGACCATCCAAGAGACCCAGTACTTC. Its translation: CASSPTSGGTIQETQYF.